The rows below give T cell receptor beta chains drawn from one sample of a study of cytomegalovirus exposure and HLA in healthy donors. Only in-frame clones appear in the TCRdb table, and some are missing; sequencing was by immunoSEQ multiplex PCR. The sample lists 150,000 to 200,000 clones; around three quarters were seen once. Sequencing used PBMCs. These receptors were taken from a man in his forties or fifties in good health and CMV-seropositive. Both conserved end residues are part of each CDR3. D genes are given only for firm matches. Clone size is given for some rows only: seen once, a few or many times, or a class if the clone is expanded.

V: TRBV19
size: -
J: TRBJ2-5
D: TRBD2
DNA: TGTGCCAGTAGCCCACTAGCGGGGGCTCAAGAGACCCAGTACTTC
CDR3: CASSPLAGAQETQYF

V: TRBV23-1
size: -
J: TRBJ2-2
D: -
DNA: TGCGCCAGCAGTCATTTCCCACGGTGCGACACCGGGGAGCTGTTTTTT
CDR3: CASSHFPRCDTGELFF

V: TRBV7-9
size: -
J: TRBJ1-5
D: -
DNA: TGTGCCAGCAGCTCCGGGGATCAGCCCCAGCATTTT
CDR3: CASSSGDQPQHF

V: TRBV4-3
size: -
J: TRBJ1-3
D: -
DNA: TGCGCCAGCAGCCAAGATCCCCTCTCCCGGAGCCTCTCCGGAAACACCATATATTTT
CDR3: CASSQDPLSRSLSGNTIYF

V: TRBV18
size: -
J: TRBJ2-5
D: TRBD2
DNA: TGTGCCAGCTCACCACCGGCTAGCGGGGGTGTAGAGACCCAGTACTTC
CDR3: CASSPPASGGVETQYF

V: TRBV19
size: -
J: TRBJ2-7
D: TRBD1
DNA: TGTGCCAGTATGGGACAGGGTTGGAACGAGCAGTACTTC
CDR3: CASMGQGWNEQYF

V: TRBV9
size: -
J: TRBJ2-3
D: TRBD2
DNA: TGTGCCAGCAGCGGGGGACTAGCGGGGGGGCCCACAGATACGCAGTATTTT
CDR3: CASSGGLAGGPTDTQYF

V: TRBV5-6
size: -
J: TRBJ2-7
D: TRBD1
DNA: TGTGCCAGCAGCTTGAACAGGGGCACCTACGAGCAGTACTTC
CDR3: CASSLNRGTYEQYF

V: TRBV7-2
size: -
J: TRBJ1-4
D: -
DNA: TGTGCCAGCAGCTTCCGACAGAAAGTTAATGAAAAACTGTTTTTT
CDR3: CASSFRQKVNEKLFF

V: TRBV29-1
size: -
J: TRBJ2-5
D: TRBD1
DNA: TGCAGCGTTGATTCCCGGGGACAGCTGGGGGAGACCCAGTACTTC
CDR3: CSVDSRGQLGETQYF

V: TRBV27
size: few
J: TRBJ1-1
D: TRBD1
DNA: TGTGCCAGCAGATGGGCAGGGGGTGGGAACACTGAAGCTTTCTTT
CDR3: CASRWAGGGNTEAFF

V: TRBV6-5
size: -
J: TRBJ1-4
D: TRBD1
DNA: TGTGCCAGCCAGGACAGGGGTAATGAAAAACTGTTTTTT
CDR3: CASQDRGNEKLFF

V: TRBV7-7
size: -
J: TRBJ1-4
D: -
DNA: TGTGCTAGCAGCCGCGGGGGGACAAATGAAAAACTGTTTTTT
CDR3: CASSRGGTNEKLFF

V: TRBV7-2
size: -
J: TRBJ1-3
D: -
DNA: TGTGCCAGCAGCTTAGCGTCGGGGGGGAGGGGAGGAAACACCATATATTTT
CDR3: CASSLASGGRGGNTIYF

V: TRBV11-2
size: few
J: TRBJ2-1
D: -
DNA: TGTGCCAGCAGCCCAAACAGGGACGGGCAGTTCTTC
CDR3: CASSPNRDGQFF

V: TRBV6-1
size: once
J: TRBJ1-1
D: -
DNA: TGTGCCAGCAGTTATGGGGAGGGCACTGAAGCTTTCTTT
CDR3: CASSYGEGTEAFF

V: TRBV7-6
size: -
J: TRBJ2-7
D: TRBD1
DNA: TGTGCCAGCAGCCCGGGACAGGTAGGCTCATACGAGCAGTACTTC
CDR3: CASSPGQVGSYEQYF

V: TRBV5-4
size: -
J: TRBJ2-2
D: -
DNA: TGTGCCAGCAGCCCCAATGACGGAGCGAACACCGGGGAGCTGTTTTTT
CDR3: CASSPNDGANTGELFF

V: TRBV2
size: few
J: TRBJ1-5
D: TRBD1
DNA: TGTGCCAGCACGCGGGACAGGGTTCAGCCCCAGCATTTT
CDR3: CASTRDRVQPQHF

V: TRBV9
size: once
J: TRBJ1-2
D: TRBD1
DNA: TGTGCCAGCAGCATGACAGGGGCGCCGAACTATGGCTACACCTTC
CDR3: CASSMTGAPNYGYTF

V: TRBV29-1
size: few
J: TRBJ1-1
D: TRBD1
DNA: TGCAGCGTTGAACCCCGGGGCAGGGGGCTTGGTGAAGCTTTCTTT
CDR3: CSVEPRGRGLGEAFF

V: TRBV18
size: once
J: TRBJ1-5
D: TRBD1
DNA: TGTGCCAGCTCAACCGGGACAGGGGAAGGTCAGCCCCAGCATTTT
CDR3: CASSTGTGEGQPQHF

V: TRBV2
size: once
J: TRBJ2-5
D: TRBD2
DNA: TGTGCCAGCAGCTCCCCCGGACTAGCGACCCCTCAAGAGACCCAGTACTTC
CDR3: CASSSPGLATPQETQYF

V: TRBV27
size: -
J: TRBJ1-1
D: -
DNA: TGTGCCAGCAGTTTACTTCGCCAGGGGAACACTGAAGCTTTCTTT
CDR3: CASSLLRQGNTEAFF

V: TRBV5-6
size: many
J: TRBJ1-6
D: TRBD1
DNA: TGTGCCAGCAGCTCCTGGGGACAGGGTAATTCACCCCTCCACTTT
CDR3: CASSSWGQGNSPLHF

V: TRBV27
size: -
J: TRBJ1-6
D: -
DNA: TGTGCCAGCATGCTACGGGTCCCGAATTCACCCCTCCACTTT
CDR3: CASMLRVPNSPLHF

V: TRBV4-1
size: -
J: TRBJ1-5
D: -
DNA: TGCGCCAGCAGCCCCCTCCCCGCGGGAGAACAGCCCCAGCATTTT
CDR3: CASSPLPAGEQPQHF

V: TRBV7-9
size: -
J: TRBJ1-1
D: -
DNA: TGTGCCAGCAGCTTAAGTTCAGGGGCTGAAGCTTTCTTT
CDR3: CASSLSSGAEAFF